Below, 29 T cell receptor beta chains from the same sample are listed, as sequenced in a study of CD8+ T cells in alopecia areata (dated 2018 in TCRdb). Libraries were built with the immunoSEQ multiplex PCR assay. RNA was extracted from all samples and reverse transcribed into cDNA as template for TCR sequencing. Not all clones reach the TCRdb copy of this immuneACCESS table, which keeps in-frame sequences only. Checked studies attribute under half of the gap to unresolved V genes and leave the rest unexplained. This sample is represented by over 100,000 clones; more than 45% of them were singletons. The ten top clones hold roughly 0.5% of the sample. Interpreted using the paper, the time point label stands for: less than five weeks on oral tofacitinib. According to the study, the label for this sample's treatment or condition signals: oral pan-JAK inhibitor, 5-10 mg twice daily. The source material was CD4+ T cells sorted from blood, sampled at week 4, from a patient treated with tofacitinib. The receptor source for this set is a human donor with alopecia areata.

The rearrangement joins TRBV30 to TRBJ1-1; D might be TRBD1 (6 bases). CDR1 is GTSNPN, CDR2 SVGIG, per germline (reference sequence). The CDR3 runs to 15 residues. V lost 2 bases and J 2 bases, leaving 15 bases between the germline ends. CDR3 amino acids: CAWSLSAGANTEAFF. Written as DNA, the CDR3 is TGTGCCTGGAGTCTCTCTGCAGGGGCCAACACTGAAGCTTTCTTT. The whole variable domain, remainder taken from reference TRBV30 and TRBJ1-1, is SQTIHQWPATLVQPVGSPLSLECTVEGTSNPNLYWYRQAAGRGLQLLFYSVGIGQISSEVPQNLSASRPQDRQFILSSKKLLLSDSGFYLCAWSLSAGANTEAFFGQGTRLTVV.

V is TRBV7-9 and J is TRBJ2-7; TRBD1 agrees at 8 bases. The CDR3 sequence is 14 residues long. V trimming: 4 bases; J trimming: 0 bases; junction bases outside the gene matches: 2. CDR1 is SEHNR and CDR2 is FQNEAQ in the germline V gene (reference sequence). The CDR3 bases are TGTGCCAGCAGCTCCACAGGGGGCTCCTACGAGCAGTACTTC. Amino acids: CASSSTGGSYEQYF.

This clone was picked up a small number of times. CDR3 coding DNA: TGTGCCAGCTCACCCAATCCCACAGATACGCAGTATTTT. It encodes CASSPNPTDTQYF. The chain joins TRBV18 to TRBJ2-3; D ambiguous. The CDR3 length is 13 residues. Germline V gene lookup returns CDR1 KGHSH and CDR2 LQKENI. Trimming pared 3 bases from V and 2 bases from J, leaving 6 bases between. Combining the CDR3 with reference TRBV18 and TRBJ2-3 gives the whole variable domain NAGVMQNPRHLVRRRGQEARLRCSPMKGHSHVYWYRQLPEEGLKFMVYLQKENIIDESGMPKERFSAEFPKEGPSILRIQQVVRGDSAAYFCASSPNPTDTQYFGPGTRLTVL.

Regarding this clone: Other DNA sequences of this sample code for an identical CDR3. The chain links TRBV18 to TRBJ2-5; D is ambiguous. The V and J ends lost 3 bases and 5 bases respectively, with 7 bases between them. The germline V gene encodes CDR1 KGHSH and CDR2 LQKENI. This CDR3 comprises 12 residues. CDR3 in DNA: TGTGCCAGCTCACCCCTGGGGGAGACCCAGTACTTC. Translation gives CASSPLGETQYF. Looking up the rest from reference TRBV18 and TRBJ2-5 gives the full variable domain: NAGVMQNPRHLVRRRGQEARLRCSPMKGHSHVYWYRQLPEEGLKFMVYLQKENIIDESGMPKERFSAEFPKEGPSILRIQQVVRGDSAAYFCASSPLGETQYFGPGTRLLVL.

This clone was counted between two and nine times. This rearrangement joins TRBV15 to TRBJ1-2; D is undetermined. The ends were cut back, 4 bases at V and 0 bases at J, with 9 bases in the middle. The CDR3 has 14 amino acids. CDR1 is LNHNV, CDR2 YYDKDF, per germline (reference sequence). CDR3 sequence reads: CATSIDKANYGYTF. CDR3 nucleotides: TGTGCCACCAGCATAGATAAAGCTAACTATGGCTACACCTTC.

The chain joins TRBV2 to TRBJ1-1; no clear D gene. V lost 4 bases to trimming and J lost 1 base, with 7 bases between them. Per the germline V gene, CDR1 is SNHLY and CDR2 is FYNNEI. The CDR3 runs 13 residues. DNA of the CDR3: TGTGCCAGCAGTGCGAGCCGGAACACTGAAGCTTTCTTT. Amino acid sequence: CASSASRNTEAFF.

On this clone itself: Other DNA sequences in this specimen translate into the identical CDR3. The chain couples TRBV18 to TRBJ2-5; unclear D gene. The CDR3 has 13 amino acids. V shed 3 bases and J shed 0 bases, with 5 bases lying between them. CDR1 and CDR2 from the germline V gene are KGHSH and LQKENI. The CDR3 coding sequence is TGTGCCAGCTCACCCGAGTACCAAGAGACCCAGTACTTC. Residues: CASSPEYQETQYF. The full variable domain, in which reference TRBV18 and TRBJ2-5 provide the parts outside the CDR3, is NAGVMQNPRHLVRRRGQEARLRCSPMKGHSHVYWYRQLPEEGLKFMVYLQKENIIDESGMPKERFSAEFPKEGPSILRIQQVVRGDSAAYFCASSPEYQETQYFGPGTRLLVL.

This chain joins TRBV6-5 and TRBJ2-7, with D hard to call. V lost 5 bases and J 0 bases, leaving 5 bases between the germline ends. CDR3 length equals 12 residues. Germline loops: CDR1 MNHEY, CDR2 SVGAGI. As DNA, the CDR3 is TGTGCCAGCAGTGCCTACTCCTACGAGCAGTACTTC. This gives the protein CASSAYSYEQYF.

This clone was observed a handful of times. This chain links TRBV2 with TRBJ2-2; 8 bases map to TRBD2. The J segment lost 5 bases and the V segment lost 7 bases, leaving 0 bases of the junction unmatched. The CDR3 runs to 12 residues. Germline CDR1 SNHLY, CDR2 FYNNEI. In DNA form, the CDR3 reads TGTGCCAGCACGGGGGGGACCGGGGAGCTGTTTTTT. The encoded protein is CASTGGTGELFF.

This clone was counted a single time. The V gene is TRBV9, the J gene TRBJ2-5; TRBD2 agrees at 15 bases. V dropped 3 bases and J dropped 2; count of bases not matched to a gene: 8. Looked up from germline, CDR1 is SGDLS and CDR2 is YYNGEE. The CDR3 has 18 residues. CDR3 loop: CASSGRTSGGAIQETQYF. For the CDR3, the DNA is TGTGCCAGCAGCGGGAGGACTAGCGGGGGGGCGATTCAAGAGACCCAGTACTTC.

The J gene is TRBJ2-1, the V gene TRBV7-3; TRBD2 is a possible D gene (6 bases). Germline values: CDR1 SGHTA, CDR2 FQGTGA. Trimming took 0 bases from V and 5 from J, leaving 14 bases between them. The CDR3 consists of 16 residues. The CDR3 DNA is TGTGCCAGCAGCTTAACCCCAGCGGGCTCGCACAATGAGCAGTTCTTC. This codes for CASSLTPAGSHNEQFF.

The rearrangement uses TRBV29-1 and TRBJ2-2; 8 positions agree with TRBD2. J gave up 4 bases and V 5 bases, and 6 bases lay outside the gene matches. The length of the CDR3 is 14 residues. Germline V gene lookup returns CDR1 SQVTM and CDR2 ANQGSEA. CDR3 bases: TGCAGCGTTAGGCGGGAGGCGGCCACCGGGGAGCTGTTTTTT. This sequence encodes CSVRREAATGELFF.

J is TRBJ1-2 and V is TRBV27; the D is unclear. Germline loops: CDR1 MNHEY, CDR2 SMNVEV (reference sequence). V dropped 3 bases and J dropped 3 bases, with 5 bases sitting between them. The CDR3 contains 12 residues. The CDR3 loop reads CASSFGDYGYTF. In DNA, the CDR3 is TGTGCCAGCAGTTTCGGTGACTATGGCTACACCTTC.

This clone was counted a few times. The chain's CDR3 is CASSLWRREETQYF. The CDR3 DNA sequence: TGCGCCAGCAGCTTGTGGAGGAGGGAAGAGACCCAGTACTTC. The gene calls are TRBV5-1 and TRBJ2-5, with D possibly being TRBD2 (6 bases). V shed 1 base and J shed 3 bases, with 10 bases lying between them. Germline CDR1 reads SGHRS; CDR2 reads YFSETQ. This CDR3 is built from 14 residues.

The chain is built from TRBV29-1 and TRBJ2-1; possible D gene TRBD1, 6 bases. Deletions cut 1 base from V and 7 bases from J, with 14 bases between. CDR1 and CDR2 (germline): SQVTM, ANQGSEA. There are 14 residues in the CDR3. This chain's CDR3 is CSVEGRGRVNEQFF. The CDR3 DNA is TGCAGCGTTGAAGGCAGGGGCCGGGTGAATGAGCAGTTCTTC.

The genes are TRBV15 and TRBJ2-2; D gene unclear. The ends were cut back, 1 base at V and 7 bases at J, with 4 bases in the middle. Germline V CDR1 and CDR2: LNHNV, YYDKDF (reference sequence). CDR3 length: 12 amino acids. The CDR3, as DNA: TGTGCCACCAGCAGAGTTGACGGGGAGCTGTTTTTT. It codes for CATSRVDGELFF. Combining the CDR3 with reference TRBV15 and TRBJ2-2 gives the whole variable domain DAMVIQNPRYQVTQFGKPVTLSCSQTLNHNVMYWYQQKSSQAPKLLFHYYDKDFNNEADTPDNFQSRRPNTSFCFLDIRSPGLGDTAMYLCATSRVDGELFFGEGSRLTVL.

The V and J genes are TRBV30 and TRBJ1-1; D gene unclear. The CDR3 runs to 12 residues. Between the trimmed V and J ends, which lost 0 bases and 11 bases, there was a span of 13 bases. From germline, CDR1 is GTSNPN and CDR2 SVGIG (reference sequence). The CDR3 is CAWSVDVVKAFF. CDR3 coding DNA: TGTGCCTGGAGTGTCGATGTGGTGAAGGCTTTCTTT. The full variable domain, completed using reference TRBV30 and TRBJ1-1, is SQTIHQWPATLVQPVGSPLSLECTVEGTSNPNLYWYRQAAGRGLQLLFYSVGIGQISSEVPQNLSASRPQDRQFILSSKKLLLSDSGFYLCAWSVDVVKAFFGQGTRLTVV.

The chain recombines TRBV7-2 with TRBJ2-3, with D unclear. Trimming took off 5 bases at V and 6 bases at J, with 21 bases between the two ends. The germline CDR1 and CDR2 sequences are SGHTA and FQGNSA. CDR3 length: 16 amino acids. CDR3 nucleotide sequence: TGTGCCAGCAGCATCGAGACGGTCTGGGCGTGGGATACGCAGTATTTT. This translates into CASSIETVWAWDTQYF.

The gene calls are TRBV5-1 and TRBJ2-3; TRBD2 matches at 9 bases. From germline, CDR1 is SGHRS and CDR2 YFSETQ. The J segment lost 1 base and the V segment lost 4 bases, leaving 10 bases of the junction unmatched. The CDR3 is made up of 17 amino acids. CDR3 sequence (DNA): TGCGCCAGCAGCGGGAACAAGCGGGGGGCCCGCACAGATACGCAGTATTTT. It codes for CASSGNKRGARTDTQYF. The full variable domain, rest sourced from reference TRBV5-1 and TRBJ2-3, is KAGVTQTPRYLIKTRGQQVTLSCSPISGHRSVSWYQQTPGQGLQFLFEYFSETQRNKGNFPGRFSGRQFSNSRSEMNVSTLELGDSALYLCASSGNKRGARTDTQYFGPGTRLTVL.

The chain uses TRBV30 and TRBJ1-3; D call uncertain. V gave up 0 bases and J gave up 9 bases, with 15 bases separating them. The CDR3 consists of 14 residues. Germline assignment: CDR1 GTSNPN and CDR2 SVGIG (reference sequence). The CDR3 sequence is CAWSVRRPGVTIYF. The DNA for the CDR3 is TGTGCCTGGAGTGTACGTAGGCCTGGAGTCACCATATATTTT.

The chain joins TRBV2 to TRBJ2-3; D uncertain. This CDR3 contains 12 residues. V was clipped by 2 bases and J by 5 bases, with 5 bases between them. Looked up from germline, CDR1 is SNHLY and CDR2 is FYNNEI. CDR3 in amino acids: CASSEFVDTQYF. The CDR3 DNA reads TGTGCCAGCAGTGAATTTGTAGATACGCAGTATTTT.

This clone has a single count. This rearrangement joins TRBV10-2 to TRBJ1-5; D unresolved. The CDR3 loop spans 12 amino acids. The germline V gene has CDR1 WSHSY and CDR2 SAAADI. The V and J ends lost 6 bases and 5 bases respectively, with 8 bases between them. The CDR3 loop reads CASSGKDQPQHF. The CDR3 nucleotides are TGCGCCAGCAGCGGTAAAGATCAGCCCCAGCATTTT.

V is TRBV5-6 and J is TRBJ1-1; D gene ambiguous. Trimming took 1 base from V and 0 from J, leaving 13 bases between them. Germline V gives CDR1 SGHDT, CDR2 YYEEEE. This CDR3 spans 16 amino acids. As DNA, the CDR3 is TGTGCCAGCAGCTTGCTTCGAACGATATTGAACACTGAAGCTTTCTTT. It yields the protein CASSLLRTILNTEAFF. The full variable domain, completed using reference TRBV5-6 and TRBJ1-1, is DAGVTQSPTHLIKTRGQQVTLRCSPKSGHDTVSWYQQALGQGPQFIFQYYEEEERQRGNFPDRFSGHQFPNYSSELNVNALLLGDSALYLCASSLLRTILNTEAFFGQGTRLTVV.

DNA of the CDR3: TGCAGCGTTGAAGGGATAAACGAGCAGTACTTC. Translation: CSVEGINEQYF. J is TRBJ2-7 and V is TRBV29-1; D is uncertain. CDR3 length equals 11 residues. Trimming took off 1 base at V and 5 bases at J, with 6 bases between the two ends. Germline V gene sequence: CDR1 SQVTM, CDR2 ANQGSEA.

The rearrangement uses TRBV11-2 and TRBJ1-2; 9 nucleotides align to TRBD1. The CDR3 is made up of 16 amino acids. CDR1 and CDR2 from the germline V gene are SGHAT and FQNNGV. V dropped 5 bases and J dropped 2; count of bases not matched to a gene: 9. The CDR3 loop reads CASSTLPGTGNYGYTF. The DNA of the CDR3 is TGTGCCAGCAGCACCCTACCAGGGACAGGGAACTATGGCTACACCTTC.

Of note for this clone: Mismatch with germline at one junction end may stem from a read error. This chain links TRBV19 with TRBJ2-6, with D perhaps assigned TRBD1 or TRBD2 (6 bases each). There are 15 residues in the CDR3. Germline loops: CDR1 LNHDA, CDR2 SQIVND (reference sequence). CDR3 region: CASSIRGPGADVLTF. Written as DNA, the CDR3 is TGTGCCAGTAGTATTCGGGGGCCTGGGGCCGACGTCCTGACTTTC.

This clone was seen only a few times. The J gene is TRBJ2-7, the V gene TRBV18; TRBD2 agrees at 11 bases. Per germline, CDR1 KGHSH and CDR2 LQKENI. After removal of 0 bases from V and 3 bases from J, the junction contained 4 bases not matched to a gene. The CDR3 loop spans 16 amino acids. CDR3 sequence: CASSPPASGGLYEQYF. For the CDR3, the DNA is TGTGCCAGCTCACCACCGGCTAGCGGGGGGCTCTACGAGCAGTACTTC. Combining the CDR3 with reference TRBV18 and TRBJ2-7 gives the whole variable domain NAGVMQNPRHLVRRRGQEARLRCSPMKGHSHVYWYRQLPEEGLKFMVYLQKENIIDESGMPKERFSAEFPKEGPSILRIQQVVRGDSAAYFCASSPPASGGLYEQYFGPGTRLTVT.

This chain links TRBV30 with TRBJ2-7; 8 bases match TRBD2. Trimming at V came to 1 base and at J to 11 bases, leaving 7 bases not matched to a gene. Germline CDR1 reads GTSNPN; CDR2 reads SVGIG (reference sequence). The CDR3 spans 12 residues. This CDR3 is CAWSDPGLGEYF. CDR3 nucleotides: TGTGCCTGGAGTGACCCGGGACTAGGGGAGTACTTC.

CDR3 region: CSVGDGQGTDTQYF. DNA of the CDR3: TGCAGCGTTGGGGACGGACAGGGGACAGATACGCAGTATTTT. This chain connects TRBV29-1 to TRBJ2-3; 9 positions agree with TRBD1. V was pared by 4 bases and J by 3 bases, with 5 bases of the junction left unmatched. Germline assignment: CDR1 SQVTM and CDR2 ANQGSEA. This CDR3 comprises 14 residues.